These T cell receptor beta chains were read from a single sample in a study of blood T cell repertoires in COVID-19. Measured with immunoSEQ multiplex PCR; TCRdb has only the in-frame clones, and not every one. The sample holds about 350,000 clones, around 91% seen once. The sample taken for sequencing was peripheral blood. The receptors derive from a woman aged 18 to 35 who had recovered from COVID-19. CDR3s include the opening cysteine and the closing phenylalanine or tryptophan.

J gene: TRBJ2-2; V gene: TRBV6-2/TRBV6-3; CDR3 protein: CASSYPGLALPGELFF
J gene: TRBJ2-5; V gene: TRBV5-8; CDR3 protein: CASSHRGQETQYF
J gene: TRBJ1-3; V gene: TRBV11-2; CDR3 protein: CASSLLFPSGDSSGNTIYF
J gene: TRBJ2-3; V gene: TRBV11-2; CDR3 protein: CASSYRTAADTQYF
J gene: TRBJ2-5; V gene: TRBV9; CDR3 protein: CASSQETSGFETQYF
J gene: TRBJ1-2; V gene: TRBV4-1; CDR3 protein: CASSKDRVSRGYTF
J gene: TRBJ2-2; V gene: TRBV11-2; CDR3 protein: CASSSRGSSGELFF
J gene: TRBJ1-5; V gene: TRBV11-2; CDR3 protein: CASSLGAHQPQHF
J gene: TRBJ2-1; V gene: TRBV4-1; CDR3 protein: CASSHYPPESSSNEQFF
J gene: TRBJ1-5; V gene: TRBV4-3; CDR3 protein: CASSRGYGQPQHF
J gene: TRBJ2-1; V gene: TRBV24-1; CDR3 protein: CATSDTGASEQFF
J gene: TRBJ2-5; V gene: TRBV7-2; CDR3 protein: CASSPGAGETQYF
J gene: TRBJ2-2; V gene: TRBV7-8; CDR3 protein: CASSLGLAGVTGELFF
J gene: TRBJ2-3; V gene: TRBV14; CDR3 protein: CASSQRTSGGTDTQYF
J gene: TRBJ2-1; V gene: TRBV6-5; CDR3 protein: CASSSLAGAFGEQFF
J gene: TRBJ2-1; V gene: TRBV7-8; CDR3 protein: CASSLWGLAGLNEQFF
J gene: TRBJ1-1; V gene: TRBV18; CDR3 protein: CASSPGQRYTEAFF
J gene: TRBJ2-5; V gene: TRBV29-1; CDR3 protein: CSVELSGKQETQYF
J gene: TRBJ2-1; V gene: TRBV7-2; CDR3 protein: CASSLVPGSEQFF
J gene: TRBJ2-1; V gene: TRBV9; CDR3 protein: CASNGQGGTSYNEQFF
J gene: TRBJ2-2; V gene: TRBV7-9; CDR3 protein: CASSLGAYTGELFF
J gene: TRBJ2-1; V gene: TRBV7-2; CDR3 protein: CASSLGGIAGGPFF
J gene: TRBJ1-2; V gene: TRBV5-4; CDR3 protein: CASSFGQGDGYTF
J gene: TRBJ2-1; V gene: TRBV6-5; CDR3 protein: CASSSVAGGPYGEQFF
J gene: TRBJ1-1; V gene: TRBV6-2/TRBV6-3; CDR3 protein: CASSYKGLASRNTEAFF
J gene: TRBJ2-2; V gene: TRBV2; CDR3 protein: CASSVASGNTGELFF
J gene: TRBJ1-3; V gene: TRBV19; CDR3 protein: CASSLDRVHTIYF
J gene: TRBJ1-5; V gene: TRBV19; CDR3 protein: CASSPLPNQPQHF
J gene: TRBJ2-3; V gene: TRBV27; CDR3 protein: CAAGSGDTQYF